The following is a T cell receptor (beta chain) sequence with its context. What it binds is unknown. Sequencing used immunoSEQ multiplex PCR; TCRdb keeps in-frame clones, though not all of them. The sample has 800,000 to 950,000 clones; approximately 96% are singletons. Germline lookup yields CDR1 WNHNN and CDR2 SYGVQD (reference sequence). CDR3 length equals 12 residues. The ends lost 5 bases at V and 10 bases at J; junction bases unmatched: 2. The sample is drawn from a study of shared clonotypes between healthy human individuals. General study findings and limits: In having few donors, the study represented limited genetic and exposure-history diversity. Inspection by rarefaction showed sorted-subset sequencing to be incomplete despite large depth.

CD45RO-negative, CCR7-selected cells formed the naive CD8 fraction, which excluded terminally differentiated effector memory CD45RA+ cells. Sequenced input: naive CD8+ T cells sorted from blood. The chain joins TRBV10-1 to TRBJ2-7; 13 bases align to TRBD2. The clonotype originates from a man aged 25-45 years in good health. The CDR3 is CASSPGLAGQYF. The CDR3 DNA reads TGCGCCAGCAGTCCGGGACTAGCGGGACAGTACTTC.